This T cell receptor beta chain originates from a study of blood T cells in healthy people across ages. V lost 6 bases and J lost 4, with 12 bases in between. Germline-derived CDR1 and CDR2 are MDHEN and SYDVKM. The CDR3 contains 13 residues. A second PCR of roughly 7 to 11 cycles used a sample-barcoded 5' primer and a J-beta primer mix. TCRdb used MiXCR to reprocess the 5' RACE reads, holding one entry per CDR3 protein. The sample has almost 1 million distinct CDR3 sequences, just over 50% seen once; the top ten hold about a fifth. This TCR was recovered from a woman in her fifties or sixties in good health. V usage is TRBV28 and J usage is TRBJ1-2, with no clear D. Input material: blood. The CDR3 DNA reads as TGTGCCAGCAGGCGACGGGGTAGCTATGGCTACACCTTC. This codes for CASRRRGSYGYTF.